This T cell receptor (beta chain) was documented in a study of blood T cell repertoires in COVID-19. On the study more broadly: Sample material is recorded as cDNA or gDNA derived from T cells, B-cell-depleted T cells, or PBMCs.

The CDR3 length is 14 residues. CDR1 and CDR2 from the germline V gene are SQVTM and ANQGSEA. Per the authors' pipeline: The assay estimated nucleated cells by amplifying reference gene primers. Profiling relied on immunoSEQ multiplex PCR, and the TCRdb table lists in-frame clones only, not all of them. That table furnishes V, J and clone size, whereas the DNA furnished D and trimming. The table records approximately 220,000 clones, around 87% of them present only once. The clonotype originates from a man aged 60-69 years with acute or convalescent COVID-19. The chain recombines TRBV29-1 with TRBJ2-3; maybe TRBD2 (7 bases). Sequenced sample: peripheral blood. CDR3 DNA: TGCGCGCTGAGGGGGGGGATCAGCACAGATACGCAGTATTTT. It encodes CALRGGISTDTQYF.